This T cell receptor beta chain was captured by sequencing in a study of blood T cell repertoires in COVID-19. Study background: Acute and convalescent COVID-19 samples came from the United States, Italy and Spain. PBMCs, B-cell-depleted T cells, or T cells provided the cDNA or gDNA that made up the material.

Residents of approximately 25 US areas, aged roughly 18 to 89 years, made up the participants. Recovered participants had two consecutive negative NP/OP PCR tests, healthcare professional clearance, or symptom resolution. There are 14 residues in the CDR3. V shed 4 bases and J shed 0 bases, with 9 bases lying between them. CDR1 is SGHNT, CDR2 YENEEA, per germline. Some clones are missing from TCRdb's copy, which holds only in-frame ones; the method was immunoSEQ multiplex PCR. The sample records over 200,000 clones, roughly four fifths being singletons. V is TRBV11-3 and J is TRBJ2-5; no clear D. This clonotype was obtained from a man between 40 and 49 years old who had recovered from COVID-19. Material for sequencing was PBMCs or T cells enriched from blood (not recorded which). CDR3 sequence: CASSSTPHQETQYF. The CDR3 coding sequence is TGTGCCAGCAGCTCGACACCCCACCAAGAGACCCAGTACTTC.